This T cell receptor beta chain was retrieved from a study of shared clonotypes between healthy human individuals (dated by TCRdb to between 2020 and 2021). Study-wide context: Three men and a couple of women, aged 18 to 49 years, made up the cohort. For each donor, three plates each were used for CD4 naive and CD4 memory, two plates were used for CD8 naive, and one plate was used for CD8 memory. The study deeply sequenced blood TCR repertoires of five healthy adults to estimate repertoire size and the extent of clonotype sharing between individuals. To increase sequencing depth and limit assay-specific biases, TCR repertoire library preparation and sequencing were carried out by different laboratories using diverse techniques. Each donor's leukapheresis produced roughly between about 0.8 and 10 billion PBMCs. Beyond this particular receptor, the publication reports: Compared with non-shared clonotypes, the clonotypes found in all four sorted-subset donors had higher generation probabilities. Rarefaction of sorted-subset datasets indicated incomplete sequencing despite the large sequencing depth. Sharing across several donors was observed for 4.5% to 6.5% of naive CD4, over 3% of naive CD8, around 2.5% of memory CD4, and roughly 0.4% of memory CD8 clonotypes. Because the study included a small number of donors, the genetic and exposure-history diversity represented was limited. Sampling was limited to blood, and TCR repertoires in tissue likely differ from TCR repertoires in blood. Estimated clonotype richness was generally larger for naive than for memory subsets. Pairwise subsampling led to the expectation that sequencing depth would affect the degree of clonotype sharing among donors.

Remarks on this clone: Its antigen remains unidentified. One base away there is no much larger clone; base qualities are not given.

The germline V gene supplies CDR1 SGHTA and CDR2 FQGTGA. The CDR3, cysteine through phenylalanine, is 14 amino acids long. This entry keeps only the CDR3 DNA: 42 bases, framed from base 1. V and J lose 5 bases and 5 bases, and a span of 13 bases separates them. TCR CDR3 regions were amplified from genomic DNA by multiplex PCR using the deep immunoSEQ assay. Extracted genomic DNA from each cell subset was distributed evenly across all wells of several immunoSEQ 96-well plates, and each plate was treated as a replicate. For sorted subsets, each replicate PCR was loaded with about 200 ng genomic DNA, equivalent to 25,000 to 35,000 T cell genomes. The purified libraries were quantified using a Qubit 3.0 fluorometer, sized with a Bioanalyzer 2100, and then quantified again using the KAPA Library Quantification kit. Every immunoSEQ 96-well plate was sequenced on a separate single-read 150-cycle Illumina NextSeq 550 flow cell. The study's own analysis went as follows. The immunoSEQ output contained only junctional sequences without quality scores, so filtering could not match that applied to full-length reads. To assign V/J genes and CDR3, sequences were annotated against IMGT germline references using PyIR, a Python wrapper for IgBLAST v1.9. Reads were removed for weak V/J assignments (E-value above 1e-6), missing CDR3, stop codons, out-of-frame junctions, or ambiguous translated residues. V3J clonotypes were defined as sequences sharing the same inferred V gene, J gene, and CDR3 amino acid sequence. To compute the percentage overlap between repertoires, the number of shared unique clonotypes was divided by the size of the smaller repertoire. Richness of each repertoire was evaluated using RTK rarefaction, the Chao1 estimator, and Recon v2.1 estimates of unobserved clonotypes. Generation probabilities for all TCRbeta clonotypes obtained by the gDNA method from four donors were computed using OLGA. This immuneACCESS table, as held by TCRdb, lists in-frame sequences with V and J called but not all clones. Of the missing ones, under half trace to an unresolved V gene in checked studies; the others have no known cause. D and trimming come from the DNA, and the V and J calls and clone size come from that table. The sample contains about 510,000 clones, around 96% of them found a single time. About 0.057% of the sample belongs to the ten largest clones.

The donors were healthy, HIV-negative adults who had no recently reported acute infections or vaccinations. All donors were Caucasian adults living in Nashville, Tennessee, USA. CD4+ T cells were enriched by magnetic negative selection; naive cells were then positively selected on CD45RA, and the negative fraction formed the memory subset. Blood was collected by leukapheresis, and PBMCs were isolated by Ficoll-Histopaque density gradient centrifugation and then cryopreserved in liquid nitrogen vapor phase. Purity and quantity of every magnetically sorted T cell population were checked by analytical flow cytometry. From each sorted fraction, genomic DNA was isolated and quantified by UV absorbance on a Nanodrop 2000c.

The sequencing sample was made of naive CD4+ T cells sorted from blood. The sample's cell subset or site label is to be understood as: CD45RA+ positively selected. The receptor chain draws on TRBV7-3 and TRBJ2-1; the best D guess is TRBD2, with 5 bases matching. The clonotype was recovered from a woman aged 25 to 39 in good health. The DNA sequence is TGTGCCAGCAGCCTCCCGGGAACCCACAATGAGCAGTTCTTC. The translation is CASSLPGTHNEQFF. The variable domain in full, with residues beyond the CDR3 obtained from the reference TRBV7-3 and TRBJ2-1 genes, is GAGVSQTPSNKVTEKGKYVELRCDPISGHTALYWYRQSLGQGPEFLIYFQGTGAADDSGLPNDRFFAVRPEGSVSTLKIQRTERGDSAVYLCASSLPGTHNEQFFGPGTRLTVL.